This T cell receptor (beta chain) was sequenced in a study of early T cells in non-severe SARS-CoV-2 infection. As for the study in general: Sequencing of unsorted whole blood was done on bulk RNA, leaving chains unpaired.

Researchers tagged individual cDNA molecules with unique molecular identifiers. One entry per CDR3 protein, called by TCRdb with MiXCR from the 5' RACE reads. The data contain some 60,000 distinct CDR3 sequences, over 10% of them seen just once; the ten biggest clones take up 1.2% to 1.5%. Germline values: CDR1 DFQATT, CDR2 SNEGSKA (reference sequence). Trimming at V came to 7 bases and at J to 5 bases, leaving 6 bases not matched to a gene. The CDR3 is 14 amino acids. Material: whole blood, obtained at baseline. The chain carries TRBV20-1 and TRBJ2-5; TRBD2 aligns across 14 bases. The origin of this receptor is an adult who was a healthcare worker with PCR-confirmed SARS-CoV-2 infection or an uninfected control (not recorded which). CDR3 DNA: TGCAGTGTTGAGACTAGCGGGGGGGCGGAGACCCAGTACTTC. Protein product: CSVETSGGAETQYF.